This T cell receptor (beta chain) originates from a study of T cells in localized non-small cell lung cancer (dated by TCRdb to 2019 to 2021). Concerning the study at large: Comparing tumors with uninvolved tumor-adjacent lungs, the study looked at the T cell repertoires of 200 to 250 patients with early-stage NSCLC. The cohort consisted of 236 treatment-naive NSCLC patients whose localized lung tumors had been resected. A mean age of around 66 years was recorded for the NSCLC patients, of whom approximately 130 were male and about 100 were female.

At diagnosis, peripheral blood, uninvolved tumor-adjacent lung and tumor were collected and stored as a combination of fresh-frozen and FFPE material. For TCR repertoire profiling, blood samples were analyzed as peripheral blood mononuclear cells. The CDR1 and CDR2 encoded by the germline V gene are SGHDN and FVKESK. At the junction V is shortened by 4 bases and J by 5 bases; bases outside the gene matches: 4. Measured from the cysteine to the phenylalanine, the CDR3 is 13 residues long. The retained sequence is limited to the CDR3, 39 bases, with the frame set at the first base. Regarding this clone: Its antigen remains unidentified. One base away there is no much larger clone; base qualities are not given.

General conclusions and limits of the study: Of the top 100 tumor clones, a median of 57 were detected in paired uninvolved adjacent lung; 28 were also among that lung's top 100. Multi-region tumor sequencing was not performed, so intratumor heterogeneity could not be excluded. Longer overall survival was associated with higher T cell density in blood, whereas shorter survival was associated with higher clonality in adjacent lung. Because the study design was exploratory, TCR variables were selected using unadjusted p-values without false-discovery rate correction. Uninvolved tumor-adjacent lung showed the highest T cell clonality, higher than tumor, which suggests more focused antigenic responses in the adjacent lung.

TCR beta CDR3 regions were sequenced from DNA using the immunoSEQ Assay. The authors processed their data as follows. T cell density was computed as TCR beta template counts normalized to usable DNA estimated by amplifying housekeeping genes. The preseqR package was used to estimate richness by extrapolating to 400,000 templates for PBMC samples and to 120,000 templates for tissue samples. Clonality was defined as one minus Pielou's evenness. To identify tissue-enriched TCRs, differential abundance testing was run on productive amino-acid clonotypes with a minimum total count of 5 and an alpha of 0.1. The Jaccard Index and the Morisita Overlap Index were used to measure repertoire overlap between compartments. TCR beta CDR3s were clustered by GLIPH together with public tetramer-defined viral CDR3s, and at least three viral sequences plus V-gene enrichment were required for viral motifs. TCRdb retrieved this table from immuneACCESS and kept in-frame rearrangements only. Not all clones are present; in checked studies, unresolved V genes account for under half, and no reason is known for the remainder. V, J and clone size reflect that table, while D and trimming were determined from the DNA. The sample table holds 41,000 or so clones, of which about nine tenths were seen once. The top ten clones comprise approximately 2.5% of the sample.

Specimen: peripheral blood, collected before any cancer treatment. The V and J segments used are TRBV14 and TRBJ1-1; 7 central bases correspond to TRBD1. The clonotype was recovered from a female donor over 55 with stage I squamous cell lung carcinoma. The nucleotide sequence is TGTGCCAGCAGCCCAAGACAGGGTACTGAAGCTTTCTTT. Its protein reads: CASSPRQGTEAFF.